Only a few counts were recorded for the clone carrying this T cell receptor beta chain. The CDR3 totals 12 residues. In germline, CDR1 is GTSNPN, CDR2 SVGIG (reference sequence). V gave up 2 bases and J gave up 4 bases, with 9 bases separating them. This specimen belongs to a study of shared clonotypes between healthy human individuals. Across the study: Per donor, three plates held CD4 naive cells, three held CD4 memory, two held CD8 naive and one held CD8 memory.

Assay used: immunoSEQ multiplex PCR; TCRdb lists only in-frame clones, some missing. This sample has some 1 million clones, with approximately 70% found just once. This chain joins TRBV30 and TRBJ2-7; a weak D match, TRBD1 (5 bases). Sequenced: memory CD4+ T cells sorted from blood. Indicated subset: CD45RA-negative fraction. The receptor was isolated from a man aged 18 to 35 in good health. The CDR3 coding sequence is TGTGCCTGGAGTAAAACAGGATACGAGCAGTACTTC. This sequence encodes CAWSKTGYEQYF.